The subject of this entry is one T cell receptor (beta chain). The entry originates in a study of cytomegalovirus exposure and HLA in healthy donors. PCR employed 60 Vbeta and 13 Jbeta primers. Clones were sequenced by immunoSEQ multiplex PCR, and TCRdb holds only the in-frame ones, with some missing. The sample totals fewer than 150,000 clones. As for the donors, each was a healthy bone marrow donor. Trimming pared 8 bases from V and 10 bases from J, leaving 20 bases between. The germline V gene has CDR1 MNHNS and CDR2 SASEGT. The CDR3 loop spans 13 amino acids. The sample taken for sequencing was PBMCs. The TCR was taken from a man aged 40-55 years in good health and CMV-seronegative. The rearrangement joins TRBV6-1 to TRBJ1-1, with D maybe TRBD1 (6 bases). This chain's CDR3 is CASFPGREGGAFF. The CDR3, as DNA: TGTGCCAGCTTCCCGGGGAGGGAAGGGGGAGCTTTCTTT.